Sequencing of this T cell receptor (beta chain) was carried out in a study of blood T cell repertoires in COVID-19. The overall study: Material from acute and convalescent COVID-19 was sourced from the United States, Italy and Spain. PBMCs, B-cell-depleted T cells, or T cells were the source of the cDNA or gDNA that made up the material.

Seattle's cohort entered during active infection and was followed longitudinally. How the authors handled the data: How many nucleated cells were present was estimated from reference gene primer amplification. TCRdb's table, derived via immunoSEQ multiplex PCR, lists solely in-frame clones and lacks some. The V and J calls and clone size come from that table; D and trimming were worked out from the DNA. The data show roughly 290,000 clones, 75% to 95% seen once. CDR1 MNHNS and CDR2 SASEGT come from the germline V gene. The CDR3 is 15 residues long. With 1 base clipped from V and 3 bases from J, the junction kept 3 bases outside the gene matches.

The genes are TRBV6-1 and TRBJ1-3; 7 bases map to TRBD1. The sample taken for sequencing was peripheral blood. The source of this sequence is a woman in her twenties or thirties with COVID-19, enrolled during active disease. CDR3 DNA: TGTGCCAGCAGTGAAGAAGGGGGCGGTGGAAACACCATATATTTT. It yields the protein CASSEEGGGGNTIYF.